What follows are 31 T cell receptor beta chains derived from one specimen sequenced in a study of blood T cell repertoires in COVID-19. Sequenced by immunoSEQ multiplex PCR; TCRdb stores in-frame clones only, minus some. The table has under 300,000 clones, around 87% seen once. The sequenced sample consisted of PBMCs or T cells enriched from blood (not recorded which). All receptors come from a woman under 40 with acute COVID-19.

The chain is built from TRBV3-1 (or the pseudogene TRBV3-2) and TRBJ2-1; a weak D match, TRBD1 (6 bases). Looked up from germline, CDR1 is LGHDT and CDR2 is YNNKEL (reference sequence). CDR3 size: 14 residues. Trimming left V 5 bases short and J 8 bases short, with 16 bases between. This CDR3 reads CASSYRVGDDEQFF. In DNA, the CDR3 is TGTGCCAGCAGCTACAGGGTGGGTGATGATGAGCAGTTCTTC.

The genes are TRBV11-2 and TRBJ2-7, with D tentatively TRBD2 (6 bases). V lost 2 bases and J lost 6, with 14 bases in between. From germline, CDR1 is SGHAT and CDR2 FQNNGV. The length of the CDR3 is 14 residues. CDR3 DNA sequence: TGTGCCAGCAGCTTATTAGGCCAGGGAGGCGAGCAGTACTTC. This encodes CASSLLGQGGEQYF. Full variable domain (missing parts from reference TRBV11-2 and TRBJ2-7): EAGVAQSPRYKIIEKRQSVAFWCNPISGHATLYWYQQILGQGPKLLIQFQNNGVVDDSQLPKDRFSAERLKGVDSTLKIQPAKLEDSAVYLCASSLLGQGGEQYFGPGTRLTVT.

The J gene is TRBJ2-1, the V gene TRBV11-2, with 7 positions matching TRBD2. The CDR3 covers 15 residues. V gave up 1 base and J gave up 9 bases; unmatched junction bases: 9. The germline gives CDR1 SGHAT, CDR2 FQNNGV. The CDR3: CASSLASGGGGEQFF. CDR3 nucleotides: TGTGCCAGCAGCTTAGCTAGCGGTGGCGGGGGTGAGCAGTTCTTC.

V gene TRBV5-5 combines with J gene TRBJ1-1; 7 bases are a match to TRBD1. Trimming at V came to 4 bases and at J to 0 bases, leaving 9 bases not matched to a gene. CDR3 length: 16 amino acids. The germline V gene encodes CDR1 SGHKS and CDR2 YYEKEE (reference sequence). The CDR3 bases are TGTGCCAGCAGCCCCAGGGGGTTGTCGATGAACACTGAAGCTTTCTTT. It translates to CASSPRGLSMNTEAFF.

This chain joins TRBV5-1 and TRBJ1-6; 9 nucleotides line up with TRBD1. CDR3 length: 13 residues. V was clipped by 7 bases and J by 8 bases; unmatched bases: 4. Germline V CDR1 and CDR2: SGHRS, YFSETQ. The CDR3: CASRRDRDSPLHF. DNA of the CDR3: TGCGCCAGCCGCCGGGACAGGGATTCACCCCTCCACTTT.

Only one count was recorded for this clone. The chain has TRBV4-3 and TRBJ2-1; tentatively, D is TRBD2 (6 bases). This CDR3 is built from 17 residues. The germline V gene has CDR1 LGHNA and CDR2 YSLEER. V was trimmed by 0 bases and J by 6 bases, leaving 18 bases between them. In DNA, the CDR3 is TGCGCCAGCAGCCAAGATTTTGGACTAACCTCGACCAATGAGCAGTTCTTC. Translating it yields CASSQDFGLTSTNEQFF.

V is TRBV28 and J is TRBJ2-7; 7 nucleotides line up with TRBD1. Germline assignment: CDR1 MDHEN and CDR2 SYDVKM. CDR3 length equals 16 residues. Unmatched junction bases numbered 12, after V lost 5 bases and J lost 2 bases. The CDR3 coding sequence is TGTGCCAGCAGTCAAATCACAGGGGCTCGTCCCTACGAGCAGTACTTC. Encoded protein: CASSQITGARPYEQYF.

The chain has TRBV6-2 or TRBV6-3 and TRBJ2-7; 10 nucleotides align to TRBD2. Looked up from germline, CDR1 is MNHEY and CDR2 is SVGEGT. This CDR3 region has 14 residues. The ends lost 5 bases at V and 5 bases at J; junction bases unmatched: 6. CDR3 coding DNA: TGTGCCAGCAGTCAAACTAGCGGGAACAACGAGCAGTACTTC. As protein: CASSQTSGNNEQYF.

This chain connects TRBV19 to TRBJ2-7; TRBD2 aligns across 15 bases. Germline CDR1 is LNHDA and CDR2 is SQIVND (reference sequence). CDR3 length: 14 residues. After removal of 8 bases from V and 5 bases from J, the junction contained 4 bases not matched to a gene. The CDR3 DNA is TGTGCCAGTGGGGGACTAGCGGGAGGCCACGAGCAGTACTTC. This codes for CASGGLAGGHEQYF.

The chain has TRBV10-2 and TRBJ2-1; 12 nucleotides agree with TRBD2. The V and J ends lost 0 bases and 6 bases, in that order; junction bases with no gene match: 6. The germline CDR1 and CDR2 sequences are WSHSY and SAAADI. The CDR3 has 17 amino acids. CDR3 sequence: CASSESVLAGGINEQFF. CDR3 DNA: TGCGCCAGCAGTGAGTCGGTACTAGCGGGGGGTATCAATGAGCAGTTCTTC.

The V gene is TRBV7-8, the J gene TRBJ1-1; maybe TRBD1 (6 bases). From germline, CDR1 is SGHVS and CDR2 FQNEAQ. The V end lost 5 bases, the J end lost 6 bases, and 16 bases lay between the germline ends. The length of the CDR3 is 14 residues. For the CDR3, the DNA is TGTGCCAGCAGCAGGGAGCAGGGGACGTCTGAAGCTTTCTTT. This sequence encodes CASSREQGTSEAFF.

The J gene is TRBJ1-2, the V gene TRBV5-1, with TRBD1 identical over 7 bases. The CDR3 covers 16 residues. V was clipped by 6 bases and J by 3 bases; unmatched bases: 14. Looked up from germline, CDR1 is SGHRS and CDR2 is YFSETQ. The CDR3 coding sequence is TGCGCCAGCACCGTTGGGGGGACAGCGGGCGACTATGGCTACACCTTC. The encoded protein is CASTVGGTAGDYGYTF. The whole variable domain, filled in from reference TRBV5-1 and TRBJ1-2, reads KAGVTQTPRYLIKTRGQQVTLSCSPISGHRSVSWYQQTPGQGLQFLFEYFSETQRNKGNFPGRFSGRQFSNSRSEMNVSTLELGDSALYLCASTVGGTAGDYGYTFGSGTRLTVV.

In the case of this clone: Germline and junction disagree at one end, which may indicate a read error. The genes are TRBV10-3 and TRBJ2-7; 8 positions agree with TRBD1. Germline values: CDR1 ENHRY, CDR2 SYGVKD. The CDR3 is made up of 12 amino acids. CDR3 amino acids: CATSQGAHEQYF. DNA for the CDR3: TGTGCCACCAGTCAGGGGGCCCACGAGCAGTACTTC.

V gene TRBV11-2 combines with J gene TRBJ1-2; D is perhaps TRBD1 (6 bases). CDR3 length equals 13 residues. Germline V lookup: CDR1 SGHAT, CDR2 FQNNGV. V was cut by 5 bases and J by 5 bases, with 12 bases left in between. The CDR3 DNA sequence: TGTGCCAGCAGCCCGGACAGTTATTATGGCTACACCTTC. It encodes CASSPDSYYGYTF. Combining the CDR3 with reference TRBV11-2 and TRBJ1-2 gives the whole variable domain EAGVAQSPRYKIIEKRQSVAFWCNPISGHATLYWYQQILGQGPKLLIQFQNNGVVDDSQLPKDRFSAERLKGVDSTLKIQPAKLEDSAVYLCASSPDSYYGYTFGSGTRLTVV.

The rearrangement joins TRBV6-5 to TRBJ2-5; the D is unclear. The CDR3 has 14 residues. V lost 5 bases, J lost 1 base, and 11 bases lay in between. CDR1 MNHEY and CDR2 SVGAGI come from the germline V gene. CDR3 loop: CASSPPTPQETQYF. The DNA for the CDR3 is TGTGCCAGCAGTCCCCCTACCCCCCAAGAGACCCAGTACTTC.

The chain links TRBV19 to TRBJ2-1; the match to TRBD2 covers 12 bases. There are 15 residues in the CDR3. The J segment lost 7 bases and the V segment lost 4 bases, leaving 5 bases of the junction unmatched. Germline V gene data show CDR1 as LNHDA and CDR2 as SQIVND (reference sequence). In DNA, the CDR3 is TGTGCCAGTAGTAGGCTAGCGGGAGGGTTTAATGAGCAGTTCTTC. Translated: CASSRLAGGFNEQFF.

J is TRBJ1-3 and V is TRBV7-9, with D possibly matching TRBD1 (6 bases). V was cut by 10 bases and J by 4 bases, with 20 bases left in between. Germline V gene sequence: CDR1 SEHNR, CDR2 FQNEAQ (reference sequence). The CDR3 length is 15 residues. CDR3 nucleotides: TGTGCCAATTCAAATACAGGGAGTGGCGGAAACACCATATATTTT. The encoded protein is CANSNTGSGGNTIYF.

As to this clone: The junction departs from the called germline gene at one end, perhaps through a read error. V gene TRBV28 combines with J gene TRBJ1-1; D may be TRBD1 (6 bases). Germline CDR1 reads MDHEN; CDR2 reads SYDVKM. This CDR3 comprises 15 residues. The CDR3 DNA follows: TGTACCAGCAGTCCCTTCACCAGGGGAAACACTGAAGCTTTCTTT. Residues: CTSSPFTRGNTEAFF.

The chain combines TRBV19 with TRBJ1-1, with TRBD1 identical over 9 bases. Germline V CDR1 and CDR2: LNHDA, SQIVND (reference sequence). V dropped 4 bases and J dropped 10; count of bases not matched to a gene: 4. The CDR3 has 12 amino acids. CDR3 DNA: TGTGCCAGTAGTAGCAGACAGGGGGGAGCTTTCTTT. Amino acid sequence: CASSSRQGGAFF.

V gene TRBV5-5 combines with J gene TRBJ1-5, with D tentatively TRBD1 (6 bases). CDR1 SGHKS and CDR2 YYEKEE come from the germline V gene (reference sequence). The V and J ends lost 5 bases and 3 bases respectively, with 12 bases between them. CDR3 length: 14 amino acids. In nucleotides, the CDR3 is TGTGCCAGCAGTCCCCGGGACATCAATCAGCCCCAGCATTTT. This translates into CASSPRDINQPQHF.

The CDR3 sequence: CASSINPRRVQEAFF. In DNA, the CDR3 is TGTGCCAGCAGTATCAACCCCCGACGGGTCCAAGAAGCTTTCTTT. The chain joins TRBV27 to TRBJ1-1; D not certain. Germline CDR1 MNHEY, CDR2 SMNVEV (reference sequence). This CDR3 spans 15 amino acids. V was trimmed by 5 bases and J by 8 bases, leaving 21 bases between them.

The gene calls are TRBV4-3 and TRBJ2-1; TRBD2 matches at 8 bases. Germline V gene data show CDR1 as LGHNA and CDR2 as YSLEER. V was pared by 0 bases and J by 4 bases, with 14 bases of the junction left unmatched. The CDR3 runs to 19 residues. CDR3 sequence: CASSQDLLAEVLVYNEQFF. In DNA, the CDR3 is TGCGCCAGCAGCCAAGATCTACTAGCGGAGGTTTTAGTTTACAATGAGCAGTTCTTC.

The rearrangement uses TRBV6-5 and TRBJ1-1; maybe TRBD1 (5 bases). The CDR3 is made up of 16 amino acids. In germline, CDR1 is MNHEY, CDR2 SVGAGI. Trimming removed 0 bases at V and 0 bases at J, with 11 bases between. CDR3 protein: CASSYSSGGMNTEAFF. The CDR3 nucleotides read TGTGCCAGCAGTTACTCTTCGGGGGGGATGAACACTGAAGCTTTCTTT.

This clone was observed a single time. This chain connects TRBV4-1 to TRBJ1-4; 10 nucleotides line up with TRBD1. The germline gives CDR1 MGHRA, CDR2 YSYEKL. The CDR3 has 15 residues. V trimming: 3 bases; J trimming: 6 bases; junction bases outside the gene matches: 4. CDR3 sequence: CASSQPTGGYEKLFF. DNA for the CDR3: TGCGCCAGCAGCCAGCCGACAGGGGGCTATGAAAAACTGTTTTTT.

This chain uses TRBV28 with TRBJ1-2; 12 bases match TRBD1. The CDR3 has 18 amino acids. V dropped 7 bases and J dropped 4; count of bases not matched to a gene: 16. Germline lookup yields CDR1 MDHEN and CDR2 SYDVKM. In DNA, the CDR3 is TGTGCCAGCACTACCTTGGGACAGGGGGCGGTCCCCCCCTATGGCTACACCTTC. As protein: CASTTLGQGAVPPYGYTF.

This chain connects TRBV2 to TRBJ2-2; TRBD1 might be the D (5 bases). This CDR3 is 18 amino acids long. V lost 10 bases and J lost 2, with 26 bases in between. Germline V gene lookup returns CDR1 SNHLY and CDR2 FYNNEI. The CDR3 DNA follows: TGTGCCAACCCTGGTGATGACAGCTCCCCCAAAAACACCGGGGAGCTGTTTTTT. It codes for CANPGDDSSPKNTGELFF.

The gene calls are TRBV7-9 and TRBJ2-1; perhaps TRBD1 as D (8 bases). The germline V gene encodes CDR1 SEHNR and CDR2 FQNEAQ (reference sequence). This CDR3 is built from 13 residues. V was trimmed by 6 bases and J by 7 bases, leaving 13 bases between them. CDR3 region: CASRIQGGNEQFF. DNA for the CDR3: TGTGCCAGCAGGATACAGGGGGGGAATGAGCAGTTCTTC.

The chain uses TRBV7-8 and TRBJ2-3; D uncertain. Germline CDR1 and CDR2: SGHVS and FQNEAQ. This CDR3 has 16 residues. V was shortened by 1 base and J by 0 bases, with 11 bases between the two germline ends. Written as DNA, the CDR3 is TGTGCCAGCAGCTTAGAATTGGCATCAAGCACAGATACGCAGTATTTT. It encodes CASSLELASSTDTQYF.

CDR3 DNA: TGCGCCAGCAGCGCTAATACATTACAGGGGGAATTCGGCTACACCTTC. Encoded protein: CASSANTLQGEFGYTF. The chain uses TRBV5-1 and TRBJ1-2, with 8 positions matching TRBD1. This CDR3 contains 16 residues. V lost 4 bases, J lost 8 bases, and 16 bases stayed unmatched. The germline CDR1 and CDR2 sequences are SGHRS and YFSETQ.

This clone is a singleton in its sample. In nucleotides, the CDR3 is TGCAGCGTTGTATTGCAGGCCACAACTAATGAAAAACTGTTTTTT. As protein: CSVVLQATTNEKLFF. The chain combines TRBV29-1 with TRBJ1-4; no clear D gene. V was shortened by 4 bases and J by 0 bases, with 12 bases between the two germline ends. CDR3 length: 15 amino acids. Germline CDR1 and CDR2: SQVTM and ANQGSEA.

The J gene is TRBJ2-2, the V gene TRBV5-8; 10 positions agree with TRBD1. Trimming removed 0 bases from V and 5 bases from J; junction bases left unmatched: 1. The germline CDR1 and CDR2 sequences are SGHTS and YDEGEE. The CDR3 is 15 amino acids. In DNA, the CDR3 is TGTGCCAGCAGCTTGGGGACAGGGGGAACCGGGGAGCTGTTTTTT. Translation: CASSLGTGGTGELFF.